This paragraph reports one TCR beta chain. What it recognizes is unknown. Clones were sequenced by immunoSEQ multiplex PCR, and TCRdb holds only the in-frame ones, with some missing. The sample includes 150,000 to 190,000 clones, less than 90% seen only once; the top ten take 5.5% to 8%. This sample stems from a study of T cell responses to AZD1222 COVID-19 vaccine. Study-level results: CD4 TCRs associated with vaccination spanned spike, dominating at 160-218 and 743-854. No day 14 peak samples; only post-peak repertoires were characterized. It should be noted that donors were predominantly white British and more often female, and clonal diversity was possibly underestimated.

This CDR3 comprises 13 residues. Between the trimmed V and J ends, which lost 3 bases and 1 base, there was a span of 7 bases. From germline, CDR1 is SGHNT and CDR2 YENEEA. The genes are TRBV11-3 and TRBJ2-7; no reliable D call. This sequence was found in an adult who had recovered from COVID-19. The sequencing here drew on peripheral blood, taken after recovery from COVID-19. CDR3 sequence reads: CASSFGTSYEQYF. The CDR3 nucleotides are TGTGCCAGCAGCTTTGGTACTTCCTACGAGCAGTACTTC.